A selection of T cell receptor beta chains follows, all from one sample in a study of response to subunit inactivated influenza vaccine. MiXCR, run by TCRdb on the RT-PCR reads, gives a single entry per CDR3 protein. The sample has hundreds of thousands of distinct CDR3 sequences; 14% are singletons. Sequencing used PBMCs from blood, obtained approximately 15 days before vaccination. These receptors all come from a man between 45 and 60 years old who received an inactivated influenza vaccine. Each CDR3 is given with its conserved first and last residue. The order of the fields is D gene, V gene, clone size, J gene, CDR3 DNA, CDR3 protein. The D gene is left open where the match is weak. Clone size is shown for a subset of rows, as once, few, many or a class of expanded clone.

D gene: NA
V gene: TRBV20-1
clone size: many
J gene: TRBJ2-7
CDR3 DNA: TGCAGTGCTAGGACCTTCGGCGAGCAGTACTTC
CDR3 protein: CSARTFGEQYF

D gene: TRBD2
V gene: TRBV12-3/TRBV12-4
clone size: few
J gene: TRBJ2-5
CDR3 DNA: TGTGCCAGCAGTTCACTAGCGGGAGGAAGGGAGACCCAGTACTTC
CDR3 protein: CASSSLAGGRETQYF

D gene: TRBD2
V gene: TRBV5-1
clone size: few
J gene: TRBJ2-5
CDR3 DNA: TGCGCCAGCAGCCGGACTAGCGGGAGGGAATGGGGAGAGACCCAGTACTTC
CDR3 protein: CASSRTSGREWGETQYF

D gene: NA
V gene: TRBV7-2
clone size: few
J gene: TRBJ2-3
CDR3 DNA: TGTGCCAGCAGCTTTACCGAGGGTGGAACAGATACGCAGTATTTT
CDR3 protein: CASSFTEGGTDTQYF

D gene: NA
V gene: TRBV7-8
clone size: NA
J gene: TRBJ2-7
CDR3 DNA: TGTGCCAGCAGCTTACAGGGCTACTTCTACGAGCAGTACTTC
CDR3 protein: CASSLQGYFYEQYF

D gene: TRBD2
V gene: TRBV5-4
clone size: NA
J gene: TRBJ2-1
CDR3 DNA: TGTGCCAGCAGCTTGAGTGGCGGGGGGGGGCTCAATGAGCAGTTCTTC
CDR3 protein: CASSLSGGGGLNEQFF

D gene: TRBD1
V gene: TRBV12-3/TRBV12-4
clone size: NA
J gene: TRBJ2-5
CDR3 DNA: TGTGCCAGCAGCGAGGGGACAGTCTATGGCGAGACCCAGTACTTC
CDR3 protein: CASSEGTVYGETQYF

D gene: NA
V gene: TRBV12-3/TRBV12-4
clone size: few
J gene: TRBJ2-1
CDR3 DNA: TGTGCCAGCAGCCAACCGGGACTGGACTACAATGAGCAGTTCTTC
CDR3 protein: CASSQPGLDYNEQFF

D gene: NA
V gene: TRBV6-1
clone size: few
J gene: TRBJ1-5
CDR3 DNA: TGTGCCAGCAGCCAAGGTTTTAGCAGCAATCAGCCCCAGCATTTT
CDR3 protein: CASSQGFSSNQPQHF

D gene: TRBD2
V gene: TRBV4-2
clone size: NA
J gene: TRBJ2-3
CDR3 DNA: TGTGCCAGCAGCCAAGTCGCTACTAGCGGTAGCACAGATACGCAGTATTTT
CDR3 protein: CASSQVATSGSTDTQYF

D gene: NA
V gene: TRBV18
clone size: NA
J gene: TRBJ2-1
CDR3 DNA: TGTGCCAGCACAACTAGCTATATTTCGTTGGATGAGCAGTTCTTC
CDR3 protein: CASTTSYISLDEQFF

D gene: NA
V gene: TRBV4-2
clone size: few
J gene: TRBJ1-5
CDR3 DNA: TGTGCCAGCAGCCGAGAAATAAATCAGCCCCAGCATTTT
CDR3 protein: CASSREINQPQHF

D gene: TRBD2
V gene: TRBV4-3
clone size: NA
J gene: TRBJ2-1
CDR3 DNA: TGCGCCAGCAGCCAAGGTACTAGCGGGATATATGAGCAGTTCTTC
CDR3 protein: CASSQGTSGIYEQFF

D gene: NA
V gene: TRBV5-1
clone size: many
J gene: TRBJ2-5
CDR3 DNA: TGCGCCAGCAGCTACACAGGGCCTCAAGAGACCCAGTACTTC
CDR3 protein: CASSYTGPQETQYF

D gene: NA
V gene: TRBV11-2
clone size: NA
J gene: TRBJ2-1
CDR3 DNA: TGTGCCAGCAGCTTAGTCCGTTTATACAATGAGCAGTTCTTC
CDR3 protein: CASSLVRLYNEQFF

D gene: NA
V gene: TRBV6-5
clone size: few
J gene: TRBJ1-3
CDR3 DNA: TGTGCCAGCAGTTACTCAGAGGCACCCAACACCATATATTTT
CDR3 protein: CASSYSEAPNTIYF

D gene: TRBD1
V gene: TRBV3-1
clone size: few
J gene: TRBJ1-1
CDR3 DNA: TGTGCCAGCAGCGGAACAGGGACAGATAGGACTGAAGCTTTCTTT
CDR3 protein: CASSGTGTDRTEAFF

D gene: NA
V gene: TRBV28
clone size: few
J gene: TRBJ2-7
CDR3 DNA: TGTGCCAGCAGTTGGGACTCCCTGGAGCAGTACTTC
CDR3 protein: CASSWDSLEQYF

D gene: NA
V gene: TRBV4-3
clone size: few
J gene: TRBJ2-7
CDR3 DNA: TGCGCCAGCAGCCAGTACGGAGGCTACGAGCAGTACTTC
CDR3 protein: CASSQYGGYEQYF

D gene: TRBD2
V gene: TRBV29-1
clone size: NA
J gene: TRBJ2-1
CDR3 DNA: TGCAGCGTTAAACAGTCTCCGAGGGTAGCGGGTATTCACAATGAGCAGTTCTTC
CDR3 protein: CSVKQSPRVAGIHNEQFF

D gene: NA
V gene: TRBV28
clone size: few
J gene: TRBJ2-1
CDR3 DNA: TGTGCCAGCAGCCAGGGATTCTACAATGAGCAGTTCTTC
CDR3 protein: CASSQGFYNEQFF

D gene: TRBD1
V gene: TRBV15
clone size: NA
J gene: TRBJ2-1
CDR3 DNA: TGTGCCACCACTCACAGGGGAAATGAGCAGTTCTTC
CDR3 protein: CATTHRGNEQFF

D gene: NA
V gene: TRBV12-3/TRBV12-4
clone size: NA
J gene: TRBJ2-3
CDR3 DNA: TGTGCCAGCAGTCAATCAAAGGATACGCAGTATTTT
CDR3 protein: CASSQSKDTQYF

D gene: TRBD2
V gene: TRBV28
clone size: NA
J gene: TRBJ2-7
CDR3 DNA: TGTGCCAGCAGTTTACCCCAGCGGGGGGGCTACGAGCAGTACTTC
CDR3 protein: CASSLPQRGGYEQYF

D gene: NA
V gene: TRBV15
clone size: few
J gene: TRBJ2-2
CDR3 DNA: TGTGCCACCAGCAGCACCGGGGAGCTGTTTTTT
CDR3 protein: CATSSTGELFF

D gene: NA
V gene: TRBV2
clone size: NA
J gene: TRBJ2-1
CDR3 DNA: TGTGCCAGCAGGGCAGCGGGTGGGTTCGGTGAGCAGTTCTTC
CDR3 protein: CASRAAGGFGEQFF

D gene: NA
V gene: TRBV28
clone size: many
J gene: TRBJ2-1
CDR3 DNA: TGTGCCAGCAGTTTAGCGGACAGCCCTTACAATGAGCAGTTCTTC
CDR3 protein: CASSLADSPYNEQFF

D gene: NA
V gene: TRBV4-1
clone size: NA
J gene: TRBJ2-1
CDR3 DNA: TGCGCCAGCAGCCAAGTCCCACTAGGATCTGAGCAGTTCTTC
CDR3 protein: CASSQVPLGSEQFF

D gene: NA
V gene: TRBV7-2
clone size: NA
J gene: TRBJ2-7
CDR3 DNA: TGTGCCAGCAGCCTGATGCCCCGGGGGCTCCCCTACGAGCAGTACTTC
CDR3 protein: CASSLMPRGLPYEQYF

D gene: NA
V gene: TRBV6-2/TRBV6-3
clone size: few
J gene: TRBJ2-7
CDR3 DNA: TGTGCCAGCAGCTCGGATCGGTACCAGAGATACGAGCAGTACTTC
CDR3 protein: CASSSDRYQRYEQYF

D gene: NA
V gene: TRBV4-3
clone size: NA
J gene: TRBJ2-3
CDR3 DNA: TGCGCCAGCAGCCAAGATGAGGGCAGGGGCAGAACAGATACGCAGTATTTT
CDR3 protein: CASSQDEGRGRTDTQYF

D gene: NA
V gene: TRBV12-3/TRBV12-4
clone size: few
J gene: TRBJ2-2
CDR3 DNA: TGTGCCAGCACCTGGGATGTGGGGGGAACCGGGGAGCTGTTTTTT
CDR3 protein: CASTWDVGGTGELFF

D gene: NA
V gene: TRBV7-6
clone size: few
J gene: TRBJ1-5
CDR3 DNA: TGTGCCAGCAGCTCGGATCCTAATCAGCCCCAGCATTTT
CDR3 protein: CASSSDPNQPQHF

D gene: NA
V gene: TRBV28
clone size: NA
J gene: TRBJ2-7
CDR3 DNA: TGTGCCAGCAGGGCCGGGCCTCAATTTGGGGAGCAGTACTTC
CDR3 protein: CASRAGPQFGEQYF

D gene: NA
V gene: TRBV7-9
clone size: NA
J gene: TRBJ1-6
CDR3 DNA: TGTGCCAGCAGCTTAGAGTACCTCCACTTT
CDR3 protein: CASSLEYLHF

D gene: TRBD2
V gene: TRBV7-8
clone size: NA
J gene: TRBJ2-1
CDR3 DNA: TGTGCCAGCAGCTCGACTAGCGGGGGGGCCTACAATGAGCAGTTCTTC
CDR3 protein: CASSSTSGGAYNEQFF

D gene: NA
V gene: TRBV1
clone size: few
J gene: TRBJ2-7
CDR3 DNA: TGCACCAGCAGCCAACATAGTGGCGGGGGGCGTTCCTACGAGCAGTACTTC
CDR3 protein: CTSSQHSGGGRSYEQYF

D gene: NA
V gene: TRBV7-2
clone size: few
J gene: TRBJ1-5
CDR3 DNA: TGTGCCAGCAGCTTAAGGGGGGGGACCAATCAGCCCCAGCATTTT
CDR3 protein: CASSLRGGTNQPQHF

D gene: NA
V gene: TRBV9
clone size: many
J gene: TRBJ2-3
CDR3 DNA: TGTGCCAGCAGCCCCCAGGGTTTCGGAGTAACAGATACGCAGTATTTT
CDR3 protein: CASSPQGFGVTDTQYF

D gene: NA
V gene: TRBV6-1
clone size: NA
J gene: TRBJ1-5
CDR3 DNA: TGTGCCAGCAGTCACTGGGGGCAGCCCCAGCATTTT
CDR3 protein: CASSHWGQPQHF

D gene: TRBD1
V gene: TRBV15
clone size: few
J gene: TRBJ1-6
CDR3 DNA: TGTGCCACCAGCAGATCAGGACAGGAGCCTTCACCCCTCCACTTT
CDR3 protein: CATSRSGQEPSPLHF

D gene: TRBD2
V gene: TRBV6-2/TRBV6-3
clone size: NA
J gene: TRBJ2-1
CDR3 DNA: TGTGCCAGCAGTTACTCGACTAGCGGGGGTTACAATGAGCAGTTCTTC
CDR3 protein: CASSYSTSGGYNEQFF